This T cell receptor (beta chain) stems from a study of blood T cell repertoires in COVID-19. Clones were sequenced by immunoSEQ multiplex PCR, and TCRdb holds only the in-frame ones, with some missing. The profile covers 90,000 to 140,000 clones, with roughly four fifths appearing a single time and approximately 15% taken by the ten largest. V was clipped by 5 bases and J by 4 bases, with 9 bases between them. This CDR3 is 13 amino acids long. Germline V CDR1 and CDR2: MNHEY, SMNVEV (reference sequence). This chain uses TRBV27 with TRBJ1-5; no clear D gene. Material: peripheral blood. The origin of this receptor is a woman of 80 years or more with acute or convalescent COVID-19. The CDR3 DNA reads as TGTGCCAGCAGTCCCTGGCAAAATCAGCCCCAGCATTTT. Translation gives CASSPWQNQPQHF.